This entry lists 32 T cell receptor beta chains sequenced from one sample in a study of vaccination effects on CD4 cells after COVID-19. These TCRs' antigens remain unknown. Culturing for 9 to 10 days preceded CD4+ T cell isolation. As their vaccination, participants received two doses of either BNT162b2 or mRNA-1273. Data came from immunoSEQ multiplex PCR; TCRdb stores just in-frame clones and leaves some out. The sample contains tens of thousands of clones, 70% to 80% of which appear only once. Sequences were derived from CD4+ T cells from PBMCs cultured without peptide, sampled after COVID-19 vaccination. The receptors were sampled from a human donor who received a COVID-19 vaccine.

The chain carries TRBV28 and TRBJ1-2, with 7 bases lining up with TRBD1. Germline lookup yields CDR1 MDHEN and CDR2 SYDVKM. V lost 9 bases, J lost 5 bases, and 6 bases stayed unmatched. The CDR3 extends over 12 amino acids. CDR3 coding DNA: TGTGCCAGTTGGGACAGATCTTATGGCTACACCTTC. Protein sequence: CASWDRSYGYTF.

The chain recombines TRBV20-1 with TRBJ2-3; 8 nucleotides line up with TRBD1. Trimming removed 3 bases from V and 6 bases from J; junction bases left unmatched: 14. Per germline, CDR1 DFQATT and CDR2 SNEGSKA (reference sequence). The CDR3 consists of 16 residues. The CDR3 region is CSASSAGGAKVDTQYF. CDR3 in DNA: TGCAGTGCTAGTTCAGCAGGGGGCGCAAAGGTGGATACGCAGTATTTT.

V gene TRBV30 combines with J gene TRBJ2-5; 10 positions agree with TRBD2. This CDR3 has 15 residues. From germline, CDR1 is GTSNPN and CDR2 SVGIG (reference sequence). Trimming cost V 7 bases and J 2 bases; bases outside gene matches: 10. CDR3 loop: CASAGGAGGQETQYF. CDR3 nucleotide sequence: TGTGCCTCAGCCGGGGGAGCGGGGGGGCAAGAGACCCAGTACTTC. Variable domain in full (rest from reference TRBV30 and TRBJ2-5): SQTIHQWPATLVQPVGSPLSLECTVEGTSNPNLYWYRQAAGRGLQLLFYSVGIGQISSEVPQNLSASRPQDRQFILSSKKLLLSDSGFYLCASAGGAGGQETQYFGPGTRLLVL.

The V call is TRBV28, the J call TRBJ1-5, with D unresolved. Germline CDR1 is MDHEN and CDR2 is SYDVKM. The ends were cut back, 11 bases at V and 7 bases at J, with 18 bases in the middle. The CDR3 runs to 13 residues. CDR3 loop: CASQDGVRQPQHF. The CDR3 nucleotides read TGTGCCTCTCAGGACGGGGTAAGGCAGCCCCAGCATTTT.

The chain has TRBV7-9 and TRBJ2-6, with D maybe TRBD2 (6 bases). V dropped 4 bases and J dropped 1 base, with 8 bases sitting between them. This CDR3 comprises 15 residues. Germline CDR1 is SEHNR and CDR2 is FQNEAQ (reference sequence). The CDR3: CASSWDLSGANVLTF. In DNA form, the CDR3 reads TGTGCCAGCAGCTGGGACTTATCTGGGGCCAACGTCCTGACTTTC.

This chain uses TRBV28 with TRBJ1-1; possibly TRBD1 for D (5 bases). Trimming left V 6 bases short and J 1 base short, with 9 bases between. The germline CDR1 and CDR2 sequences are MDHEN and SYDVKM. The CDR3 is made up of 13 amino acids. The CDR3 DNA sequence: TGTGCCAGCAGGGGGCCGGGGAACACTGAAGCTTTCTTT. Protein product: CASRGPGNTEAFF. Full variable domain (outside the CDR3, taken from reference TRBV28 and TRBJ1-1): DVKVTQSSRYLVKRTGEKVFLECVQDMDHENMFWYRQDPGLGLRLIYFSYDVKMKEKGDIPEGYSVSREKKERFSLILESASTNQTSMYLCASRGPGNTEAFFGQGTRLTVV.

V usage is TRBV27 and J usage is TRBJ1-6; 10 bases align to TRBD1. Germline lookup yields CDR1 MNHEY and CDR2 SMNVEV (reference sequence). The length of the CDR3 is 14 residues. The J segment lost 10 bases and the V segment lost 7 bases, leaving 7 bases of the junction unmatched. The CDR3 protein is CASTLGQGKSPLHF. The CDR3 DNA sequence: TGTGCCAGCACCTTGGGACAGGGGAAGTCACCCCTCCACTTT.

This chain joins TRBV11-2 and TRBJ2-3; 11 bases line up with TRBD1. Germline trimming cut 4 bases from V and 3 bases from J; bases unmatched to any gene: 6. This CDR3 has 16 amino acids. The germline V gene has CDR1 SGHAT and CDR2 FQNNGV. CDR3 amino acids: CASSSSGQGATDTQYF. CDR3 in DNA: TGTGCCAGCAGCTCCTCAGGACAGGGGGCAACAGATACGCAGTATTTT.

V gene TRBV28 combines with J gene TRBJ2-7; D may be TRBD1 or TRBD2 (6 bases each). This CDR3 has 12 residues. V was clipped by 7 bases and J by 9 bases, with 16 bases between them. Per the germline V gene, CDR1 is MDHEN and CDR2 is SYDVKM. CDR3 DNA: TGTGCCAGCACCGCGGGATGGGGGCCGCAGTACGTC. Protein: CASTAGWGPQYV.

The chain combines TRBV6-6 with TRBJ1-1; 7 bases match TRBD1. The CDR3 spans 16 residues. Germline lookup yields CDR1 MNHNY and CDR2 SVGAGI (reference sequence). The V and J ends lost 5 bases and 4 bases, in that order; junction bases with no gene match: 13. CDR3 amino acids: CASSHPGQIKSTEAFF. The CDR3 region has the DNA TGTGCCAGCAGTCACCCGGGACAGATAAAATCCACTGAAGCTTTCTTT.

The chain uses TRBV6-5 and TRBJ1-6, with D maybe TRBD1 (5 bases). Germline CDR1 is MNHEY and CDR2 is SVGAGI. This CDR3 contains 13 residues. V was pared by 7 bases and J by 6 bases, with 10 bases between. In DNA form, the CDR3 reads TGTGCCAGCACGGACACCTTTAATTCACCCCTCCACTTT. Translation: CASTDTFNSPLHF.

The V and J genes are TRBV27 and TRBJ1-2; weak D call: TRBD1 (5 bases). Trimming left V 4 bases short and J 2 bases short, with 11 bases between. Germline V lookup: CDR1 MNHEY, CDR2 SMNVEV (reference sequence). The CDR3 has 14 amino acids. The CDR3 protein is CASSSAGRNYGYTF. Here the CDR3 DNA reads TGTGCCAGCAGTTCAGCGGGACGAAACTATGGCTACACCTTC.

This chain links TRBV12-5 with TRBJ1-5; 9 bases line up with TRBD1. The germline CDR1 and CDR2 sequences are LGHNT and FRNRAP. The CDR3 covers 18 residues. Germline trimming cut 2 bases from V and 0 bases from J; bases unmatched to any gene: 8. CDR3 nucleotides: TGTGCTAGTGGTTTGACCCGGACAGGGGCGTCTAGCAATCAGCCCCAGCATTTT. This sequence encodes CASGLTRTGASSNQPQHF.

The chain's CDR3 is CATSDPTRGTDTQYF. CDR3 in DNA: TGTGCCACCAGTGATCCTACCCGGGGCACAGATACGCAGTATTTT. This rearrangement joins TRBV24-1 to TRBJ2-3, with D unresolved. Germline V gives CDR1 KGHDR, CDR2 SFDVKD. The CDR3 runs 15 residues. V was clipped by 3 bases and J by 1 base, with 10 bases between them.

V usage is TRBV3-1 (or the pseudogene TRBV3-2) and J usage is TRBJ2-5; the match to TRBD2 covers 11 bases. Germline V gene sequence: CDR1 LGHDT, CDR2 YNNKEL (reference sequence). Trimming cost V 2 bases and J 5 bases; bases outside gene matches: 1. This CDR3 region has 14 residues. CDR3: CASSQPSGGETQYF. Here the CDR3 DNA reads TGTGCCAGCAGCCAACCTAGCGGGGGGGAGACCCAGTACTTC.

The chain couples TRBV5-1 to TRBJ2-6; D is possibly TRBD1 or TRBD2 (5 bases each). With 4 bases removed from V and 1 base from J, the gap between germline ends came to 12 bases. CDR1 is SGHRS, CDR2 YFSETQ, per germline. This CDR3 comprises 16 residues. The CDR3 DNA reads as TGCGCCAGCAGCCCCCAGGGAGAGTCTGGGGCCAACGTCCTGACTTTC. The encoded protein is CASSPQGESGANVLTF.

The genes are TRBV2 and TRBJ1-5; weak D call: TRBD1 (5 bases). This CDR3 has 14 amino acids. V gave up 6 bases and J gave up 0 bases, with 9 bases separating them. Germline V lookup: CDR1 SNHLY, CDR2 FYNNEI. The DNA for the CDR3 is TGTGCCAGCAGGGGGGAATATAGCAATCAGCCCCAGCATTTT. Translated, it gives CASRGEYSNQPQHF.

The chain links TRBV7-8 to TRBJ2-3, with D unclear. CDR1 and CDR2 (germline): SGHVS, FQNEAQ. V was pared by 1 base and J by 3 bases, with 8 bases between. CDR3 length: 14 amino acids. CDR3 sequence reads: CASSLVSRTDTQYF. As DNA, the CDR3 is TGTGCCAGCAGCTTAGTTTCTCGGACAGATACGCAGTATTTT.

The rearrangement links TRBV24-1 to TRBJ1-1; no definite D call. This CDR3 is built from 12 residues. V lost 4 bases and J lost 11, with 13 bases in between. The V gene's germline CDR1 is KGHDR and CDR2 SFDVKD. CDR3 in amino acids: CATSDPLGAAFF. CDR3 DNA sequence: TGTGCCACCAGTGACCCCTTAGGTGCGGCTTTCTTT.

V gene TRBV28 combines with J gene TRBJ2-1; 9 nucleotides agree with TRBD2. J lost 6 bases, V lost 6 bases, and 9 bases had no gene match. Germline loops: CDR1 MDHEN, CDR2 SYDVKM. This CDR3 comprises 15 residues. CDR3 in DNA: TGTGCCAGCAGGGCCGGGACTAGCAATCCCAATGAGCAGTTCTTC. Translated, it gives CASRAGTSNPNEQFF.

The CDR3 sequence is CASSSGLTGGPGANVLTF. The CDR3 DNA is TGTGCCAGCAGCTCAGGACTCACAGGGGGCCCTGGGGCCAACGTCCTGACTTTC. The V call is TRBV7-2, the J call TRBJ2-6, with 9 bases matching TRBD1. This CDR3 is 18 amino acids long. J was trimmed by 2 bases and V by 4 bases; bases with no gene match: 9. Looked up from germline, CDR1 is SGHTA and CDR2 is FQGNSA.

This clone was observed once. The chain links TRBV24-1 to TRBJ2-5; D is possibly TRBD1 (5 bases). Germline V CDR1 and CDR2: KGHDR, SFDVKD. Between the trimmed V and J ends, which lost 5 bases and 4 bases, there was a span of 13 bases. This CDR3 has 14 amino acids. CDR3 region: CATSGSWGGETQYF. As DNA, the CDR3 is TGTGCCACCAGTGGGTCATGGGGCGGAGAGACCCAGTACTTC.

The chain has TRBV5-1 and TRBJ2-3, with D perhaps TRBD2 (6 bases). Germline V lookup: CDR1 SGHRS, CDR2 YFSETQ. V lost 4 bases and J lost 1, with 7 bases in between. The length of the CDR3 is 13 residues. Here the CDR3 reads CASSTGGTDTQYF. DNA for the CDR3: TGCGCCAGCAGCACGGGGGGCACAGATACGCAGTATTTT.

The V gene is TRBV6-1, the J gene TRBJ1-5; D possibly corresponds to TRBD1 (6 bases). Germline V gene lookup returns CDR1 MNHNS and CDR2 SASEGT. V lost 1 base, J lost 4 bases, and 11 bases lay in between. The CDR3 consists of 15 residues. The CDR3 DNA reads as TGTGCCAGCAGTGAAGTAGGGGGGCTAAATCAGCCCCAGCATTTT. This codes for CASSEVGGLNQPQHF.

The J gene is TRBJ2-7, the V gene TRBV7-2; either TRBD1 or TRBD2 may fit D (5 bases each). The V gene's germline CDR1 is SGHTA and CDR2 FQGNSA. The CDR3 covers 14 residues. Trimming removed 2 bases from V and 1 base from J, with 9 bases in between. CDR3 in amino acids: CASSLRGASYEQYV. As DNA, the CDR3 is TGTGCCAGCAGCTTACGAGGGGCGTCCTACGAGCAGTACGTC.

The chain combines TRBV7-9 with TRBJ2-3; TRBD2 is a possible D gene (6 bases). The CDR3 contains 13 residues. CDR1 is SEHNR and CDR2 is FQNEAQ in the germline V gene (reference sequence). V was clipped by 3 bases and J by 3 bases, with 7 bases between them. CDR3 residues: CASSFRGTDTQYF. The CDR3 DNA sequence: TGTGCCAGCAGCTTTCGGGGGACAGATACGCAGTATTTT.

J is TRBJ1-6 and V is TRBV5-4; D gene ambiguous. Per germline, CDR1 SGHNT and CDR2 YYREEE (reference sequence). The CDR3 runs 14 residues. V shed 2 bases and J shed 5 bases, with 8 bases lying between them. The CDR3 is CASSFDRDNSPLHF. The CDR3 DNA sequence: TGTGCCAGCAGCTTCGACCGAGATAATTCACCCCTCCACTTT.

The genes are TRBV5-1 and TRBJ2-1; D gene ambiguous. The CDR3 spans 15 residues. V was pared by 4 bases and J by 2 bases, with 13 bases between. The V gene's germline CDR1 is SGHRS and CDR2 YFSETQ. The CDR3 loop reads CASSPQDVTYNEQFF. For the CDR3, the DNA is TGCGCCAGCAGCCCGCAAGATGTAACCTACAATGAGCAGTTCTTC.

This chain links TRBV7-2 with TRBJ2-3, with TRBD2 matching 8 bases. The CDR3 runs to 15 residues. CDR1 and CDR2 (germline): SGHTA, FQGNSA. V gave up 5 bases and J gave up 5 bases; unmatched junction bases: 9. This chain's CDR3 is CASSARGGRGDTQYF. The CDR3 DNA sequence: TGTGCCAGCAGCGCTCGGGGGGGCCGGGGAGATACGCAGTATTTT.

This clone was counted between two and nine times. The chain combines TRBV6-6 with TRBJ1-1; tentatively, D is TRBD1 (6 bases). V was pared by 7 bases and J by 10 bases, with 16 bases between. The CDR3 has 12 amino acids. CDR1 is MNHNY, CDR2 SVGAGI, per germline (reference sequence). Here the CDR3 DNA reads TGTGCCAGCACTCAGGGGACGAAGGGAGCTTTCTTT. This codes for CASTQGTKGAFF.

CDR3 residues: CASSIHTGGTGELFF. The DNA of the CDR3 is TGTGCCAGTAGTATTCACACCGGGGGAACCGGGGAGCTGTTTTTT. V and J are TRBV19 and TRBJ2-2; D might be TRBD2 (6 bases). Looked up from germline, CDR1 is LNHDA and CDR2 is SQIVND (reference sequence). CDR3 length equals 15 residues. Trimming pared 3 bases from V and 5 bases from J, leaving 13 bases between.

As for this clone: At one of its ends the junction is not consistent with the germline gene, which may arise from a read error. CDR3 in DNA: TGTGCCAGCAGTGAAGCCCTCGTGCCCCCCAACTTC. This gives the protein CASSEALVPPNF. The chain joins TRBV6-1 to TRBJ1-2; D is unclear. Germline-derived CDR1 and CDR2 are MNHNS and SASEGT. This CDR3 region has 12 residues.